The entry below describes one T cell receptor (beta chain). Its specificity is not known. The data derive from a study of cytomegalovirus exposure and HLA in healthy donors. Study as a whole: Earlier findings included roughly 100 million unique TCR beta sequences obtained from 150 million to 200 million T cells. Within the Caucasian-associated ancestry cluster were roughly 82% of the approximately 400 genotyped donors.

The PCR made use of 60 Vbeta and 13 Jbeta primers. TCRdb keeps only in-frame clones here, not all; method: immunoSEQ multiplex PCR. The table lists 150,000 to 200,000 clones, about 80% of them singletons. V lost 4 bases, J lost 1 base, and 21 bases lay in between. Germline V gene sequence: CDR1 SGHKS, CDR2 YYEKEE (reference sequence). The CDR3 covers 17 residues. Regarding the study as a whole: What a later analysis showed was that several of the most significant clusters appeared linked to common viral pathogens. Most of the TCR beta V segments (in an earlier analysis) were productive either about 90% or about 30% of the time.

The source of this sequence is a woman aged 35 to 49 in good health and CMV-seronegative. The chain recombines TRBV5-5 with TRBJ2-7; no reliable D call. The sequenced sample consisted of PBMCs. The CDR3: CASSPTFRVDPSYEQYF. The CDR3 bases are TGTGCCAGCAGCCCAACCTTCCGGGTCGACCCTTCCTACGAGCAGTACTTC.